This T cell receptor (beta chain) was recovered during a study of T-cell reconstitution after alpha-beta-depleted transplantation in children. Unique molecular identifiers were built into the TCRbeta library. One entry per CDR3 protein, called by TCRdb with MiXCR from the PCR reads. The top ten clones hold about 4% of a sample with about 610,000 distinct CDR3 sequences, over 9.5% of them seen once. At least ten counts were recorded for this clonotype. V was trimmed by 10 bases and J by 5 bases, leaving 21 bases between them. The CDR3 loop spans 15 amino acids. Germline CDR1 is MNHNS and CDR2 is SASEGT.

V and J are TRBV6-1 and TRBJ2-1; D remains unclear. This receptor was identified in a human donor who donated a stem cell graft to a child with acute myeloid leukemia. The sequenced sample was PBMCs from the stem cell graft donor, obtained from the stem cell graft. DNA for the CDR3: TGTGCCACCCCGAGTGACACTGCTCCGGACAATGAGCAGTTCTTC. This encodes CATPSDTAPDNEQFF.